This paragraph reports one T cell receptor (beta chain). What this receptor recognizes is not known. Per-nucleotide qualities are absent, and no much larger clonotype sits a single base away. These data are taken from a study of T-cell reconstitution after alpha-beta-depleted transplantation in children (dated by TCRdb to 2016 to 2017). Background for the entire study: Using TCR repertoire profiling, the study quantitatively followed how T-cell immune reconstitution unfolded in children after TCRalphabeta/CD19-depleted allogeneic hematopoietic cell transplantation. Overall study outcomes, separate from this receptor: Over subsequent months, a decline in hyperexpanded clone frequencies was noted, and after one year, T-cell counts and TCRbeta diversity were mostly ascribed to newly produced T cells. The apparently early recovery of alphabetaT-cell counts about two months after transplant reportedly depended on only several hundred rapidly expanded clones that came from non-depleted graft cells. In some patients, the high TCRbeta diversity seen at day 60 was put down to recipient T cells and intrathymic progenitors that had survived conditioning.

Libraries were prepared through PCR. The sequencing machine was an Illumina HiSeq 2500. To normalize quantification of the TCRbeta repertoire, the TCR libraries were built with molecular barcoding that relied on unique molecular identifiers. The public reads were run again by TCRdb, first through fastp at Q25 and then through MiXCR, and only productive beta chains were kept. Each CDR3 protein appears once, grouped with its most common genes and DNA. Across this sample there are about 340,000 distinct CDR3 sequences, with around 16% seen only once. About 41% of the sample is taken by the ten largest. Read against the paper, the sample's treatment or condition label means: allogeneic hematopoietic cell transplantation with graft depleted of TCRalphabeta T cells and CD19 B cells. The children who served as transplant recipients had been given grafts of TCRalphabeta/CD19-depleted allogeneic hematopoietic cells.

The sample was PBMCs, mostly from graft donor cells, taken 360 days after TCRalphabeta/CD19-depleted stem cell transplant. This receptor was taken from a male patient aged 2-15 years who had a stem cell transplant for acute lymphoblastic leukemia, so the T cells may come from the graft donor.

The CDR3 reads CASSPLITSGANVLTF. The bases are TGCGCCAGCAGCCCACTGATCACCTCTGGGGCCAACGTCCTGACTTTC. The chain is made from TRBV5-1 and TRBJ2-6, with the identity of the D gene unclear. The germline V gene encodes CDR1 SGHRS and CDR2 YFSETQ. Including cysteine and phenylalanine, the CDR3 has 16 amino acids. The entry retains the CDR3 DNA only, 48 bases that are in frame from base 1. V and J are truncated by 4 bases and 0 bases respectively, leaving an intervening sequence of 11 bases. With the rest looked up from the reference TRBV5-1 and TRBJ2-6 genes rather than sequenced, the full variable domain is KAGVTQTPRYLIKTRGQQVTLSCSPISGHRSVSWYQQTPGQGLQFLFEYFSETQRNKGNFPGRFSGRQFSNSRSEMNVSTLELGDSALYLCASSPLITSGANVLTFGAGSRLTVL.